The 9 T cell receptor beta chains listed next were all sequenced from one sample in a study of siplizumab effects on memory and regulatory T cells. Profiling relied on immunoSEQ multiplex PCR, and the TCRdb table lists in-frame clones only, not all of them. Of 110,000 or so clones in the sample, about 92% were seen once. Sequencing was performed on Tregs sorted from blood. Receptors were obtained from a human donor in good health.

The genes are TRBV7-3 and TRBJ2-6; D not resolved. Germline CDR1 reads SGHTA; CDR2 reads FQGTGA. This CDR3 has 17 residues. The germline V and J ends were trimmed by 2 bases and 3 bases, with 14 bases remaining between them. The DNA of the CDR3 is TGTGCCAGCAGCTTATTCCGGGCGGTCGGTGGGGCCAACGTCCTGACTTTC. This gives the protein CASSLFRAVGGANVLTF.

CDR3 in amino acids: CASSGIGRYNEQFF. In DNA form, the CDR3 reads TGTGCCAGTAGTGGTATAGGGAGGTACAATGAGCAGTTCTTC. The chain carries TRBV19 and TRBJ2-1; D is possibly TRBD2 (6 bases). The CDR3 has 14 amino acids. Germline values: CDR1 LNHDA, CDR2 SQIVND (reference sequence). V was clipped by 5 bases and J by 4 bases, with 12 bases between them.

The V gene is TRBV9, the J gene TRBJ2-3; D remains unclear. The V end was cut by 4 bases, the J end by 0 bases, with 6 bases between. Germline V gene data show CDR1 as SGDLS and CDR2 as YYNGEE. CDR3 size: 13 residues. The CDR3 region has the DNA TGTGCCAGCAGCCAAACTAGCACAGATACGCAGTATTTT. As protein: CASSQTSTDTQYF.

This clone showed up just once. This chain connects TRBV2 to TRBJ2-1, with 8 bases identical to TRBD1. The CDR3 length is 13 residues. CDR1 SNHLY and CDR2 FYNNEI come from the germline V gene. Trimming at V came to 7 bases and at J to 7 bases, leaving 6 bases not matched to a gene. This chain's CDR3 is CASTTTGENEQFF. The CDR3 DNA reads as TGTGCCAGCACCACGACAGGGGAGAATGAGCAGTTCTTC.

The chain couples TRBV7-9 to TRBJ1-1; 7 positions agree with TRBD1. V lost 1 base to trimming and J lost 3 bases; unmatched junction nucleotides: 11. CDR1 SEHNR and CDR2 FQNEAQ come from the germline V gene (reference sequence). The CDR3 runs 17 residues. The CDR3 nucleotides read TGTGCCAGCAGCTTAGGGGACAGCCCCTACAGACACACTGAAGCTTTCTTT. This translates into CASSLGDSPYRHTEAFF.

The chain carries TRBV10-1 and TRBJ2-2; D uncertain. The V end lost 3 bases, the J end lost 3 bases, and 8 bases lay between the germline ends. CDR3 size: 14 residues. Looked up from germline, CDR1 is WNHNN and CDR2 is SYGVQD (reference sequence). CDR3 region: CASSDTFYTGELFF. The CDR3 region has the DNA TGCGCCAGCAGTGATACTTTCTACACCGGGGAGCTGTTTTTT.

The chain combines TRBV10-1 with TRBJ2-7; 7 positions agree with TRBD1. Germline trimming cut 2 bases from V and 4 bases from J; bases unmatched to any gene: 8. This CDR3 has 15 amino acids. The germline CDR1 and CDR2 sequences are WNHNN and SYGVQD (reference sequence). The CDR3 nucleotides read TGCGCCAGCAGTGAGACCTTGACAGGGTCATACGAGCAGTACTTC. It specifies CASSETLTGSYEQYF.

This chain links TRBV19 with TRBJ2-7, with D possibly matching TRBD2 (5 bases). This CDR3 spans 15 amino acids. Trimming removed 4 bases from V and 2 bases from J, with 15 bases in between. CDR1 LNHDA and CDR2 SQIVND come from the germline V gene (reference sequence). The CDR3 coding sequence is TGTGCCAGTAGTAGAGAGGGAGCAAGTACCTACGAGCAGTACTTC. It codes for CASSREGASTYEQYF.

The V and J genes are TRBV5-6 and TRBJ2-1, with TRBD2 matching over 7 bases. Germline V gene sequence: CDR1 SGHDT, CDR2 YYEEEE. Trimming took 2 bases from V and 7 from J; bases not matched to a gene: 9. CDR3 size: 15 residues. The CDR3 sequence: CASSFRPTGGNEQFF. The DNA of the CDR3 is TGTGCCAGCAGCTTTAGGCCAACCGGGGGGAATGAGCAGTTCTTC. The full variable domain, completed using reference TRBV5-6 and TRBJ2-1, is DAGVTQSPTHLIKTRGQQVTLRCSPKSGHDTVSWYQQALGQGPQFIFQYYEEEERQRGNFPDRFSGHQFPNYSSELNVNALLLGDSALYLCASSFRPTGGNEQFFGPGTRLTVL.